Following are 21 T cell receptor beta chains from one sample sequenced in a study of memory CD4+ T cells and cytomegalovirus serostatus. The sort gate was single viable CD3+CD4+CD8-CD45RO+ cells for memory CD4+ T cells. Libraries were prepared by immunoSEQ multiplex PCR; TCRdb keeps only in-frame clonotypes and omits some of them. The sample holds fewer than 35,000 clones; approximately 72% are singletons and the top ten take 0.68%. Sample: memory CD4+ T cells from blood. The receptors were sampled from an adult in good health and CMV-seronegative.

The V call is TRBV5-1, the J call TRBJ1-2; D remains ambiguous. This CDR3 contains 13 residues. Deletions cut 7 bases from V and 4 bases from J, with 14 bases between. CDR1 is SGHRS, CDR2 YFSETQ, per germline. The CDR3 region has the DNA TGCGCCAGCGGTTTGCAGTCTAGCTATGGCTACACCTTC. Translating it yields CASGLQSSYGYTF.

This sequence joins TRBV6-1 and TRBJ1-1; D is perhaps TRBD1 (5 bases). Trimming pared 2 bases from V and 3 bases from J, leaving 13 bases between. This CDR3 spans 15 amino acids. Germline-derived CDR1 and CDR2 are MNHNS and SASEGT. As DNA, the CDR3 is TGTGCCAGCAGTGAATGGGGCCGGGGGGACACTGAAGCTTTCTTT. Translation gives CASSEWGRGDTEAFF.

V usage is TRBV2 and J usage is TRBJ1-5; D gene ambiguous. V lost 6 bases to trimming and J lost 3 bases, with 6 bases between them. This CDR3 is built from 12 residues. Germline assignment: CDR1 SNHLY and CDR2 FYNNEI. This CDR3 is CASRALNQPQHF. The CDR3, as DNA: TGTGCCAGCAGGGCACTCAATCAGCCCCAGCATTTT.

The chain combines TRBV4-2 with TRBJ2-5; D remains unclear. The CDR3 loop spans 14 amino acids. The V end was cut by 4 bases, the J end by 0 bases, with 9 bases between. Germline assignment: CDR1 LGHNA and CDR2 YNFKEQ. CDR3 coding DNA: TGTGCCAGCAGCCCTGGCCCGTACCAAGAGACCCAGTACTTC. Translated, it gives CASSPGPYQETQYF.

DNA of the CDR3: TGTGCCAGCAGCAGTTGGAGGGGTAATTCACCCCTCCACTTT. Residues: CASSSWRGNSPLHF. The chain employs TRBV11-2 and TRBJ1-6; a weak D match, TRBD1 (5 bases). Germline loops: CDR1 SGHAT, CDR2 FQNNGV. Trimming pared 5 bases from V and 6 bases from J, leaving 11 bases between. The length of the CDR3 is 14 residues.

This clone was picked up one time. This chain connects TRBV9 to TRBJ1-3; weak D call: TRBD1 (6 bases). V was cut by 4 bases and J by 0 bases, with 14 bases left in between. Germline V lookup: CDR1 SGDLS, CDR2 YYNGEE. The CDR3 length is 16 residues. The CDR3 nucleotides read TGTGCCAGCAGCACCCAGACAGGCGACTCTGGAAACACCATATATTTT. Protein sequence: CASSTQTGDSGNTIYF.

The chain has TRBV5-1 and TRBJ2-3; 7 bases are shared with TRBD1. The CDR3 has 15 amino acids. CDR1 and CDR2 (germline): SGHRS, YFSETQ. V was clipped by 1 base and J by 0 bases; unmatched bases: 2. For the CDR3, the DNA is TGCGCCAGCAGCTTGACGGGACAGAGCACAGATACGCAGTATTTT. This sequence encodes CASSLTGQSTDTQYF. Combining the CDR3 with reference TRBV5-1 and TRBJ2-3 gives the whole variable domain KAGVTQTPRYLIKTRGQQVTLSCSPISGHRSVSWYQQTPGQGLQFLFEYFSETQRNKGNFPGRFSGRQFSNSRSEMNVSTLELGDSALYLCASSLTGQSTDTQYFGPGTRLTVL.

The chain uses TRBV4-1 and TRBJ2-1; 8 bases line up with TRBD2. This CDR3 contains 17 residues. Per the germline V gene, CDR1 is MGHRA and CDR2 is YSYEKL. Unmatched junction bases numbered 12, after V lost 3 bases and J lost 5 bases. CDR3: CASSHPVLRGGNNEQFF. The DNA for the CDR3 is TGCGCCAGCAGCCACCCGGTCCTTCGCGGGGGGAACAATGAGCAGTTCTTC.

The chain couples TRBV6-5 to TRBJ2-7; possible D gene TRBD1, 5 bases. Germline-derived CDR1 and CDR2 are MNHEY and SVGAGI. This CDR3 is 11 amino acids long. V was clipped by 6 bases and J by 2 bases, with 5 bases between them. Here the CDR3 DNA reads TGTGCCAGCAGGGGGCCCTACGAGCAGTACTTC. This sequence encodes CASRGPYEQYF.

This clone was seen a handful of times. CDR3 loop: CASRKTGGVAEAFF. CDR3 coding DNA: TGTGCCAGCAGAAAAACAGGGGGCGTCGCTGAAGCTTTCTTT. The rearrangement uses TRBV2 and TRBJ1-1; 9 bases fit TRBD1. The CDR3 loop spans 14 amino acids. Germline loops: CDR1 SNHLY, CDR2 FYNNEI. The J segment lost 6 bases and the V segment lost 6 bases, leaving 8 bases of the junction unmatched.

The rearrangement joins TRBV5-1 to TRBJ1-2, with D possibly matching TRBD1 (5 bases). The CDR3 runs 15 residues. Looked up from germline, CDR1 is SGHRS and CDR2 is YFSETQ. V lost 4 bases to trimming and J lost 2 bases, with 15 bases between them. Here the CDR3 DNA reads TGCGCCAGCAGCCCTGAGGGGACGGGCAACTATGGCTACACCTTC. Translation gives CASSPEGTGNYGYTF.

V gene TRBV5-6 combines with J gene TRBJ2-7; TRBD1 matches at 7 bases. The ends lost 4 bases at V and 5 bases at J; junction bases unmatched: 6. The germline V gene has CDR1 SGHDT and CDR2 YYEEEE. The CDR3 length is 13 residues. In DNA form, the CDR3 reads TGTGCCAGCAGCACAGGGGTTGTCAACGAGCAGTACTTC. Translation: CASSTGVVNEQYF. Supplemented by reference TRBV5-6 and TRBJ2-7, the full variable domain reads DAGVTQSPTHLIKTRGQQVTLRCSPKSGHDTVSWYQQALGQGPQFIFQYYEEEERQRGNFPDRFSGHQFPNYSSELNVNALLLGDSALYLCASSTGVVNEQYFGPGTRLTVT.

This clone was recorded a few times. This chain uses TRBV5-1 with TRBJ1-1; D perhaps matches TRBD1 (6 bases). Germline V gene lookup returns CDR1 SGHRS and CDR2 YFSETQ. The CDR3 has 13 amino acids. V was shortened by 2 bases and J by 8 bases, with 13 bases between the two germline ends. The chain's CDR3 is CASSLKTGWEAFF. CDR3 DNA: TGCGCCAGCAGCTTAAAGACAGGCTGGGAAGCTTTCTTT.

The chain carries TRBV6-1 and TRBJ1-4; a possible D gene is TRBD1 (5 bases). This CDR3 is 14 amino acids long. Trimming took 2 bases from V and 7 from J, leaving 11 bases between them. Germline CDR1 reads MNHNS; CDR2 reads SASEGT. The chain's CDR3 is CASSERGLGEKLFF. DNA of the CDR3: TGTGCCAGCAGTGAACGGGGACTGGGTGAAAAACTGTTTTTT.

The chain is built from TRBV19 and TRBJ1-1; weak D call: TRBD1 (5 bases). V shed 3 bases and J shed 4 bases, with 18 bases lying between them. Germline CDR1 reads LNHDA; CDR2 reads SQIVND (reference sequence). The CDR3 covers 16 residues. The CDR3 region is CASSINPGGAGTEAFF. CDR3 DNA sequence: TGTGCCAGTAGTATCAACCCCGGTGGGGCCGGCACTGAAGCTTTCTTT.

J is TRBJ1-3 and V is TRBV18; D call uncertain. The CDR3 runs to 15 residues. The ends were cut back, 2 bases at V and 0 bases at J, with 8 bases in the middle. The germline V gene encodes CDR1 KGHSH and CDR2 LQKENI. This CDR3 reads CASSPGIDSGNTIYF. The CDR3 nucleotides read TGTGCCAGCTCACCAGGGATTGACTCTGGAAACACCATATATTTT.

The CDR3 DNA sequence: TGTGCCAGCAGCTACGGACTAGCGGGGGTCACAGATACGCAGTATTTT. Its protein product is CASSYGLAGVTDTQYF. The chain recombines TRBV9 with TRBJ2-3; TRBD2 matches at 13 bases. CDR1 and CDR2 from the germline V gene are SGDLS and YYNGEE. Trimming removed 4 bases from V and 2 bases from J; junction bases left unmatched: 4. This CDR3 has 16 residues.

Regarding this clone: The same CDR3 can be traced to other DNA sequences in this sample. V is TRBV7-9 and J is TRBJ1-2; D is uncertain. The CDR3 length is 13 residues. Trimming cost V 6 bases and J 5 bases, with 13 bases left between them. Germline CDR1 reads SEHNR; CDR2 reads FQNEAQ (reference sequence). This chain's CDR3 is CASSSGSLYGYTF. The CDR3 bases are TGTGCCAGCAGTTCCGGCTCGCTGTATGGCTACACCTTC.

The chain is built from TRBV27 and TRBJ2-1; 9 positions match TRBD2. V lost 6 bases, J lost 3 bases, and 6 bases stayed unmatched. This CDR3 has 15 residues. Germline CDR1 and CDR2: MNHEY and SMNVEV (reference sequence). DNA for the CDR3: TGTGCCAGCAGGAGTAGCGGGGGAGTCTACAATGAGCAGTTCTTC. Its protein is CASRSSGGVYNEQFF.

This chain joins TRBV6-6 and TRBJ2-1; TRBD2 aligns across 8 bases. The CDR3 runs to 14 residues. Unmatched junction bases numbered 7, after V lost 4 bases and J lost 8 bases. Per germline, CDR1 MNHNY and CDR2 SVGAGI (reference sequence). The CDR3 nucleotides read TGTGCCAGCAGTTGGCGGGGGGCAATGGATGAGCAGTTCTTC. Translated, it gives CASSWRGAMDEQFF.

J is TRBJ1-2 and V is TRBV5-6; TRBD1 might be the D (6 bases). V dropped 4 bases and J dropped 8 bases, with 18 bases sitting between them. This CDR3 has 14 amino acids. Germline V CDR1 and CDR2: SGHDT, YYEEEE. The CDR3 DNA is TGTGCCAGCAGCAACCCAACCGGGACAAACGGCTACACCTTC. This gives the protein CASSNPTGTNGYTF.